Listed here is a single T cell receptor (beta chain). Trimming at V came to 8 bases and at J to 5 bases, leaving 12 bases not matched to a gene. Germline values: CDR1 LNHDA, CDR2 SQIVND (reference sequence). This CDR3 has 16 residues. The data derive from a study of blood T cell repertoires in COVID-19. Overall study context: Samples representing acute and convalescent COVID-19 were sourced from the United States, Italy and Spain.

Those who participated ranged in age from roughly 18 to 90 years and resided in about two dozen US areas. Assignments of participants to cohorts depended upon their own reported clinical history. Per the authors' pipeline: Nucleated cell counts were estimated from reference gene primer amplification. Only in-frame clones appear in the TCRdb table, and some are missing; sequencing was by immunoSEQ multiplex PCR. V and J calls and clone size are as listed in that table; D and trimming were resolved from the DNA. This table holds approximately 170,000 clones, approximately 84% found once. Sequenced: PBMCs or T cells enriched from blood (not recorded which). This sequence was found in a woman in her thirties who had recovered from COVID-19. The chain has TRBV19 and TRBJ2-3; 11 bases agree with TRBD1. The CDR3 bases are TGTGCCAGTGAGGGGGACAGGGGGGAGGACGAAGATACGCAGTATTTT. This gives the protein CASEGDRGEDEDTQYF.